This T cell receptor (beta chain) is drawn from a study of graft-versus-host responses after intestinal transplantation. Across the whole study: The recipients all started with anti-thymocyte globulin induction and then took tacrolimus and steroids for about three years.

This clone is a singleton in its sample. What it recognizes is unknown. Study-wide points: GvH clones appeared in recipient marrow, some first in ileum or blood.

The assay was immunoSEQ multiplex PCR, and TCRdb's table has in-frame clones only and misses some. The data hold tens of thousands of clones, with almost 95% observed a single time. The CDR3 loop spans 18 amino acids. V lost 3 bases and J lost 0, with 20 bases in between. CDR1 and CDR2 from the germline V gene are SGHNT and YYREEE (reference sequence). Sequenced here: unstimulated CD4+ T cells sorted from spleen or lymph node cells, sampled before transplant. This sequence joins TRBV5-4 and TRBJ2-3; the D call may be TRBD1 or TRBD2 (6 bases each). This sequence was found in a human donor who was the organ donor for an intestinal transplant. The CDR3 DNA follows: TGTGCCAGCAGCTCCCTAACGGGGGCCAGATTAAGCACAGATACGCAGTATTTT. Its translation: CASSSLTGARLSTDTQYF.